These T cell receptor beta chains were read from a single sample in a study of OX40 agonist ivuxolimab in advanced cancers. Here immunoSEQ multiplex PCR was the method, and the copy in TCRdb shows in-frame clones only, minus some. This table holds tens of thousands of clones, around 86% found once. Sample: CD4+ or CD8+ T cells sorted from blood, taken in a trial of the OX40 agonist ivuxolimab. The receptors were gathered from an adult with an advanced solid tumor such as melanoma, head and neck, liver or kidney cancer. The CDR3 runs from the conserved cysteine through the conserved F or W. The D gene is left open where the match is weak. A clone size is listed for some rows: how often the clone was seen (once, few, many), or a class if it is expanded.

>NA|TRBV6-6|NA|TRBJ2-7
CASSTGTPEGEQYF
TGTGCCAGCAGCACCGGGACCCCGGAGGGCGAGCAGTACTTC
>NA|TRBV6-6|NA|TRBJ1-3
CASSYVVSGNTIYF
TGTGCCAGCAGTTACGTGGTCTCCGGAAACACCATATATTTT
>NA|TRBV4-3|NA|TRBJ2-1
CASSQVGGRTVNEQFF
TGCGCCAGCAGCCAAGTCGGTGGCCGTACGGTCAATGAGCAGTTCTTC
>NA|TRBV5-1|NA|TRBJ2-6
CASSLEMGETGANVLTF
TGCGCCAGCAGCTTGGAAATGGGGGAGACTGGGGCCAACGTCCTGACTTTC
>NA|TRBV14|NA|TRBJ2-3
CASSHLLASGADTQYF
TGTGCCAGCAGCCACCTACTAGCATCCGGAGCAGATACGCAGTATTTT
>NA|TRBV5-1|NA|TRBJ1-4
CASSLERGSNEKLFF
TGCGCCAGCAGCTTGGAGAGGGGATCTAATGAAAAACTGTTTTTT
>TRBD2|TRBV5-1|NA|TRBJ2-1
CASSSGTSDQNEQFF
TGCGCCAGCAGCTCCGGGACTAGCGACCAAAATGAGCAGTTCTTC
>NA|TRBV6-7|NA|TRBJ2-1
CASRPGGPDEQFF
TGTGCCAGCAGGCCCGGGGGTCCCGATGAGCAGTTCTTC
>NA|TRBV21-1|NA|TRBJ2-7
CASNRAGGEHEQYF
TGTGCCAGCAACCGAGCGGGAGGTGAGCACGAGCAGTACTTC
>NA|TRBV7-2|NA|TRBJ1-3
CASSLERGSGNTIYF
TGTGCCAGCAGCTTAGAACGGGGTTCTGGAAACACCATATATTTT
>NA|TRBV2|few|TRBJ1-5
CASSSQGRVNQPQHF
TGTGCCAGCAGCTCACAAGGAAGGGTGAATCAGCCCCAGCATTTT
>NA|TRBV18|NA|TRBJ2-3
CASSPTMNSGTDTQYF
TGTGCCAGCTCACCTACAATGAACTCGGGGACAGATACGCAGTATTTT
>NA|TRBV27|once|TRBJ1-4
CASSLINGEKLFF
TGTGCCAGCAGTTTAATTAACGGTGAAAAACTGTTTTTT
>NA|TRBV28|NA|TRBJ1-3
CASRGTVSSGNTIYF
TGTGCCAGCAGGGGCACCGTGAGCTCTGGAAACACCATATATTTT
>TRBD1|TRBV4-2|NA|TRBJ1-5
CASSPGTGRNQPQHF
TGTGCCAGCAGCCCGGGGACAGGGCGCAATCAGCCCCAGCATTTT
>TRBD1|TRBV9|NA|TRBJ2-7
CASSPGGSFSYEQYF
TGTGCCAGCAGCCCAGGGGGCAGTTTCTCCTACGAGCAGTACTTC
>NA|TRBV7-2|NA|TRBJ2-1
CASSVQGGREQFF
TGTGCCAGCAGCGTCCAGGGGGGCCGTGAGCAGTTCTTC
>NA|TRBV6-5|NA|TRBJ1-5
CASRPGQYQPQHF
TGTGCCAGCAGACCCGGACAATATCAGCCCCAGCATTTT
>TRBD2|TRBV7-2|NA|TRBJ2-7
CASSFSGNSYEQYF
TGTGCCAGCAGCTTCAGCGGGAACTCCTACGAGCAGTACTTC
>NA|TRBV10-2|few|TRBJ1-4
CASRLLGGEKLFF
TGCGCCAGCCGACTCCTAGGGGGTGAAAAACTGTTTTTT
>TRBD2|TRBV2|NA|TRBJ2-2
CASTGGGFTNTGELFF
TGTGCCAGCACGGGGGGTGGTTTTACGAACACCGGGGAGCTGTTTTTT
>NA|TRBV6-5|NA|TRBJ1-2
CASSKDRINYGYTF
TGTGCCAGCAGTAAGGACAGAATTAACTATGGCTACACCTTC
>NA|TRBV5-4|NA|TRBJ1-4
CASSPDLTGNEKLFF
TGTGCCAGCAGCCCGGATCTAACGGGGAATGAAAAACTGTTTTTT
>NA|TRBV9|NA|TRBJ2-4
CASSSRDGQGQNIQYF
TGTGCCAGCAGCTCCCGGGACGGTCAAGGGCAGAACATTCAGTACTTC
>TRBD2|TRBV7-9|NA|TRBJ2-1
CASSLGAGGVEQFF
TGTGCCAGCAGCTTAGGGGCGGGAGGGGTTGAGCAGTTCTTC
>NA|TRBV5-4|NA|TRBJ2-5
CASSTTTGQETQYF
TGTGCCAGCAGCACCACCACAGGACAAGAGACCCAGTACTTC
>NA|TRBV7-6|once|TRBJ1-2
CASSQGGLNYGYTF
TGTGCCAGCAGCCAAGGAGGACTAAACTATGGCTACACCTTC
>NA|TRBV27|NA|TRBJ1-2
CASSLYGNYGYTF
TGTGCCAGCAGTTTATATGGAAACTATGGCTACACCTTC
>NA|TRBV6-1|NA|TRBJ1-5
CASRPRGNSNQPQHF
TGTGCCAGCAGACCCAGGGGAAATAGCAATCAGCCCCAGCATTTT
>NA|TRBV5-4|NA|TRBJ2-3
CASSPPGTASTDTQYF
TGTGCCAGCAGCCCCCCGGGAACAGCTAGCACAGATACGCAGTATTTT
>NA|TRBV6-5|NA|TRBJ2-5
CATSARGGRETQYF
TGTGCCACCAGCGCACGTGGGGGCCGGGAGACCCAGTACTTC
>NA|TRBV27|NA|TRBJ1-1
CASSLSWVATNTEAFF
TGTGCCAGCAGTTTATCCTGGGTGGCCACGAACACTGAAGCTTTCTTT
>TRBD1|TRBV29-1|few|TRBJ1-1
CSAYTGGTEAFF
TGCAGCGCGTATACAGGGGGCACTGAAGCTTTCTTT
>TRBD2|TRBV19|once|TRBJ2-5
CASSPGTSVQETQYF
TGTGCCAGTAGCCCCGGGACTAGCGTCCAAGAGACCCAGTACTTC
>NA|TRBV28|NA|TRBJ2-1
CASIETAESYNEQFF
TGTGCCAGCATCGAAACAGCGGAGTCCTACAATGAGCAGTTCTTC
>TRBD1|TRBV7-6|NA|TRBJ1-1
CASSSTRGAEAFF
TGTGCCAGCAGCTCGACCAGGGGGGCTGAAGCTTTCTTT
>NA|TRBV5-1|NA|TRBJ1-2
CASSSGADYGYTF
TGCGCCAGCAGCTCCGGGGCAGACTATGGCTACACCTTC
>TRBD1|TRBV29-1|NA|TRBJ1-2
CSVALGQDYGYTF
TGCAGCGTTGCCTTGGGACAGGACTATGGCTACACCTTC
>NA|TRBV19|NA|TRBJ2-3
CASTAPGATDTQYF
TGTGCCAGTACCGCCCCGGGGGCCACAGATACGCAGTATTTT
>TRBD1|TRBV5-1|NA|TRBJ1-1
CASSLRTGGTEAFF
TGCGCCAGCAGCTTGAGGACAGGGGGGACTGAAGCTTTCTTT
>TRBD2|TRBV7-2|NA|TRBJ2-1
CASRGAGANEQFF
TGTGCCAGCAGGGGAGCGGGAGCTAATGAGCAGTTCTTC
>NA|TRBV19|NA|TRBJ1-3
CASTGANSGNTIYF
TGTGCCAGTACGGGGGCCAACTCTGGAAACACCATATATTTT
>NA|TRBV5-6|NA|TRBJ2-1
CASSLAGTFRYQFF
TGTGCCAGCAGCTTGGCGGGGACCTTCAGGTACCAGTTCTTC
>TRBD1|TRBV6-6|once|TRBJ2-7
CASSRGQGGYEQYF
TGTGCCAGCAGCCGTGGACAGGGAGGCTACGAGCAGTACTTC
>NA|TRBV18|NA|TRBJ1-1
CASSSGGSLNTEAFF
TGTGCCAGCTCCTCGGGGGGTTCCTTGAACACTGAAGCTTTCTTT
>NA|TRBV5-1|NA|TRBJ1-2
CASSPGLGNYGYTF
TGCGCCAGCAGCCCTGGGTTGGGTAACTATGGCTACACCTTC
>TRBD2|TRBV7-2|NA|TRBJ2-7
CASSRGLAITYEQYF
TGTGCCAGCAGCCGCGGACTAGCGATAACCTACGAGCAGTACTTC
>TRBD1|TRBV28|NA|TRBJ2-2
CASSPGQGAGELFF
TGTGCCAGCAGTCCGGGACAGGGGGCCGGGGAGCTGTTTTTT